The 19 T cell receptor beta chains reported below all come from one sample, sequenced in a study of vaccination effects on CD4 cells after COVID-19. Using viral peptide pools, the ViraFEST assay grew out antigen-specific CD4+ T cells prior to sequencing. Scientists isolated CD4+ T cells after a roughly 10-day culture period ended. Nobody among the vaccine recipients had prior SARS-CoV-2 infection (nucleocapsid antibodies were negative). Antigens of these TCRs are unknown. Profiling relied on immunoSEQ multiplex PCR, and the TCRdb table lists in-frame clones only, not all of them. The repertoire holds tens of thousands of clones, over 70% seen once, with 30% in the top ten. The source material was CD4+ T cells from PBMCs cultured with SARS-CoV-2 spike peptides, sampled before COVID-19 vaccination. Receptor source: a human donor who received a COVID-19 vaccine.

The CDR3 spells CASSRTGSYNSPLHF. The CDR3 bases are TGTGCCAGCAGTCGGACAGGTTCCTATAATTCACCCCTCCACTTT. The chain employs TRBV2 and TRBJ1-6; 7 bases agree with TRBD1. Germline V gene sequence: CDR1 SNHLY, CDR2 FYNNEI. V was clipped by 5 bases and J by 1 base; unmatched bases: 2. The CDR3 is 15 amino acids.

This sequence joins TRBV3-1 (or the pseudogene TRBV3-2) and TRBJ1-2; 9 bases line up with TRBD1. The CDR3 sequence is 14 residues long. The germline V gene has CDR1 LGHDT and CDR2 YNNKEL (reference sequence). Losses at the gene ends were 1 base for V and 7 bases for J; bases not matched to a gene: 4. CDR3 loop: CASSQGTGVFGYTF. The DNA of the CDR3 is TGTGCCAGCAGCCAAGGGACAGGGGTTTTTGGCTACACCTTC.

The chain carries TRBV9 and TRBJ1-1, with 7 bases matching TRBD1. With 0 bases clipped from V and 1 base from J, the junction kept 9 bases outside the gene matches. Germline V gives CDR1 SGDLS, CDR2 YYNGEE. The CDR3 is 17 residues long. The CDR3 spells CASSVAPGQSGNTEAFF. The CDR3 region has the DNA TGTGCCAGCAGCGTAGCTCCGGGACAGTCGGGGAACACTGAAGCTTTCTTT.

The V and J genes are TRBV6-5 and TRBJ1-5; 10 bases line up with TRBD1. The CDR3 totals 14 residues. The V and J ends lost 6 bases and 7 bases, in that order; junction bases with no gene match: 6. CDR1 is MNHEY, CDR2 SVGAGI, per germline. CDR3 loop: CASSGQGGSQPQHF. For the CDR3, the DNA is TGTGCCAGCAGCGGACAGGGGGGAAGCCAGCCCCAGCATTTT.

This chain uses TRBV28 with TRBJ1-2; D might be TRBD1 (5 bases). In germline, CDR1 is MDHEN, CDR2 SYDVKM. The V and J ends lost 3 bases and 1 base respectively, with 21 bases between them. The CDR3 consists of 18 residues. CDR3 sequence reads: CASSLTVFGRQNNYGYTF. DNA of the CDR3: TGTGCCAGCAGTTTGACAGTCTTTGGGAGACAGAATAACTATGGCTACACCTTC.

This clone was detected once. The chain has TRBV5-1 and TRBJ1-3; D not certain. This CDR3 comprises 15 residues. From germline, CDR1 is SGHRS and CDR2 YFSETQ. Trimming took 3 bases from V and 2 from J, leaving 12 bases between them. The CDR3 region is CASSWEGTAGNTIYF. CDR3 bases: TGCGCCAGCAGCTGGGAGGGCACAGCTGGAAACACCATATATTTT.

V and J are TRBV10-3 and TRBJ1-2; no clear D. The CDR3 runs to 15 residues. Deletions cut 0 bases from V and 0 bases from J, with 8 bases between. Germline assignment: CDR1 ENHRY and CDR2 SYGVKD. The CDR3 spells CAISESPGANYGYTF. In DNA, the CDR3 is TGTGCCATCAGTGAGTCGCCAGGCGCTAACTATGGCTACACCTTC.

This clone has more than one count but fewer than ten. As DNA, the CDR3 is TGTGCCAGCAGACCCTCGACAGGGGGCGCGTTTGGCTACACCTTC. It specifies CASRPSTGGAFGYTF. The chain carries TRBV9 and TRBJ1-2, with 10 bases fitting TRBD1. CDR1 is SGDLS and CDR2 is YYNGEE in the germline V gene. V lost 5 bases and J lost 7; bases outside the gene matches: 11. CDR3 size: 15 residues.

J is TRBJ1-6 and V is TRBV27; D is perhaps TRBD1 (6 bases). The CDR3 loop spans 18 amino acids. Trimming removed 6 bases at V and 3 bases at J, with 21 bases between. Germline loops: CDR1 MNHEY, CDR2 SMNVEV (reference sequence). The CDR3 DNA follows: TGTGCCAGCAGCCCTGGCACGCAAAGGGGGATCTATAATTCACCCCTCCACTTT. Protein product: CASSPGTQRGIYNSPLHF.

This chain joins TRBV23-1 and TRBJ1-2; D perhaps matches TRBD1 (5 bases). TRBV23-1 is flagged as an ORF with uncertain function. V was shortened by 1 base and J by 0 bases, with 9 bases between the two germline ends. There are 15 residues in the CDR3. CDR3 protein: CASSQFRQSNYGYTF. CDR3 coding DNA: TGCGCCAGCAGTCAATTCCGACAGTCTAACTATGGCTACACCTTC.

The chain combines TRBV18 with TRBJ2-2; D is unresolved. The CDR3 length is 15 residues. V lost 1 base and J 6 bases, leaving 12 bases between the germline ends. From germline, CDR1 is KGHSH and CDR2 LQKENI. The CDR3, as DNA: TGTGCCAGCTCACCACTCCGCACGTTCGCCGGGGAGCTGTTTTTT. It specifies CASSPLRTFAGELFF.

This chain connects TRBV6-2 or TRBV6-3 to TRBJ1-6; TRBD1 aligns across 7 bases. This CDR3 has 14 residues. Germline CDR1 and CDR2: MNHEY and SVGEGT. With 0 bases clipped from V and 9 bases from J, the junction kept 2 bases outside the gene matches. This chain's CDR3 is CASSYSTGRSPLHF. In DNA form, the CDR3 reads TGTGCCAGCAGTTACTCGACAGGGCGTTCACCCCTCCACTTT.

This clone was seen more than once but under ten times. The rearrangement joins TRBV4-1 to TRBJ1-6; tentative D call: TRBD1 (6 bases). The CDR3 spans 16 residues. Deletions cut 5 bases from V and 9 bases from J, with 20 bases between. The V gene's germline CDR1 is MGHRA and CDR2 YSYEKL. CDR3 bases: TGCGCCAGCAGCTCCGGGGGCAGGGAAAAAAGTTCACCCCTCCACTTT. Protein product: CASSSGGREKSSPLHF.

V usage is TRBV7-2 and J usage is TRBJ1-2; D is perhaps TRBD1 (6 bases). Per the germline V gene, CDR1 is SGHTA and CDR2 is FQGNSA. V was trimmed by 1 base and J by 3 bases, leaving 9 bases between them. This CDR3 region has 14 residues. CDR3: CASSLETGHYGYTF. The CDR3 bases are TGTGCCAGCAGCTTAGAAACAGGGCACTATGGCTACACCTTC. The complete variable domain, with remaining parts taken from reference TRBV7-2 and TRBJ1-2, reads GAGVSQSPSNKVTEKGKDVELRCDPISGHTALYWYRQSLGQGLEFLIYFQGNSAPDKSGLPSDRFSAERTGGSVSTLTIQRTQQEDSAVYLCASSLETGHYGYTFGSGTRLTVV.

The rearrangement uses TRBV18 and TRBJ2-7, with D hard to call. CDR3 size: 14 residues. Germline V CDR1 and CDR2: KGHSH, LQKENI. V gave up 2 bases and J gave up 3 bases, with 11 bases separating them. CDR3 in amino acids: CASSPFQGNYEQYF. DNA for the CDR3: TGTGCCAGCTCACCATTTCAAGGGAACTACGAGCAGTACTTC.

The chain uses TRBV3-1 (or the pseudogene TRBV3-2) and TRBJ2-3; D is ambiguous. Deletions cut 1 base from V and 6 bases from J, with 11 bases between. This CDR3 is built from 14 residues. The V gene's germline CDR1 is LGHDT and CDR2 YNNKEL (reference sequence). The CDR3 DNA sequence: TGTGCCAGCAGCCAAGGTACTAATCGGGATACGCAGTATTTT. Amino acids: CASSQGTNRDTQYF.

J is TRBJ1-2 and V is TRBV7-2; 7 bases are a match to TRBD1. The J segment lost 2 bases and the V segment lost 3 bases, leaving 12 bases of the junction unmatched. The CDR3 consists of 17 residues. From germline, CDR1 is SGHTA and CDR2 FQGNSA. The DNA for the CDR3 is TGTGCCAGCAGCTTGAACTCAGGGGGGCACGGGAACTATGGCTACACCTTC. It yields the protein CASSLNSGGHGNYGYTF.

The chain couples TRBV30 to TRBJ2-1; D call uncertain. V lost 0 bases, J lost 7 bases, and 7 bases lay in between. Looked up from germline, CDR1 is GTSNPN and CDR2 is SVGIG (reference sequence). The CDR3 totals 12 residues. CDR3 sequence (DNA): TGTGCCTGGAGTGTAGGTCGGAATGAGCAGTTCTTC. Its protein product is CAWSVGRNEQFF.

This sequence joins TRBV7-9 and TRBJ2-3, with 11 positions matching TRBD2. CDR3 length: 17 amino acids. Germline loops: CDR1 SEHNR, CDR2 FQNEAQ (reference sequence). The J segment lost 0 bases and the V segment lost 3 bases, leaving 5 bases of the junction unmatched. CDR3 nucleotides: TGTGCCAGCAGCTTGGGACTAGCGGAGCTAAGCACAGATACGCAGTATTTT. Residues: CASSLGLAELSTDTQYF. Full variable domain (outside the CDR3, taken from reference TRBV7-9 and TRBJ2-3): DTGVSQNPRHKITKRGQNVTFRCDPISEHNRLYWYRQTLGQGPEFLTYFQNEAQLEKSRLLSDRFSAERPKGSFSTLEIQRTEQGDSAMYLCASSLGLAELSTDTQYFGPGTRLTVL.